These T cell receptor beta chains were read from a single sample in a study of T cell clones after liver transplantation. Measured with immunoSEQ multiplex PCR; TCRdb has only the in-frame clones, and not every one. The data contain around 100,000 clones, 80% to 85% of them singletons. This specimen consisted of CD4+ T cells from blood, obtained before liver transplant. The receptor source for this set is a human donor who received a liver transplant. The CDR3 runs from the conserved cysteine through the conserved F or W. D genes are given only for firm matches. Clone size is not always given. Where it is, it says once, few, many or a class for expanded clones.

v_call	j_call	clone_size	d_call	cdr3_nt	cdr3_aa
TRBV2	TRBJ2-2	-	-	TGTGCCAGCAGTGAAGTGACAGGCGTTGGGGGGGAGCTGTTTTTT	CASSEVTGVGGELFF
TRBV6-5	TRBJ2-6	-	-	TGTGCCAGCACCCATACAGGGACAGGGGCCAACGTCCTGACTTTC	CASTHTGTGANVLTF
TRBV5-4	TRBJ2-2	-	-	TGTGCCAGCAGCCGGACAGCGAACACCGGGGAGCTGTTTTTT	CASSRTANTGELFF
TRBV6-5	TRBJ1-2	-	-	TGTGCCACCCTGGACAGTATGAGTGGCTACACCTTC	CATLDSMSGYTF
TRBV7-6	TRBJ2-2	once	TRBD2	TGTGCCAGCAGCCCCCGACTAGCGGGGGCCGACACCGGGGAGCTGTTTTTT	CASSPRLAGADTGELFF
TRBV5-4	TRBJ2-7	once	TRBD1	TGTGCCAGCAGCTTGGGCGTAGGACAGGGGACCTACGAGCAGTACTTC	CASSLGVGQGTYEQYF
TRBV19	TRBJ1-6	once	TRBD1	TGTGCCAGTAGCCACTCCGCCGGACAGGGGGCACCCCTCCACTTT	CASSHSAGQGAPLHF
TRBV5-1	TRBJ1-2	-	-	TGCGCCAGCAGCCTACAGGAGAACTATGGCTACACCTTC	CASSLQENYGYTF
TRBV7-2	TRBJ1-4	-	-	TGTGCCAGCAGCTTTAGGGGAGGCGAAAAACTGTTTTTT	CASSFRGGEKLFF
TRBV28	TRBJ2-7	few	TRBD1	TGTGCCAGCTTCGAGACCGGGACAGGATTCTACGAGCAGTACTTC	CASFETGTGFYEQYF
TRBV7-9	TRBJ2-3	once	-	TGTGCCAGCAGCCCCGTGAGAGGGAGGTTTAGCACAGATACGCAGTATTTT	CASSPVRGRFSTDTQYF
TRBV5-1	TRBJ1-3	once	-	TGCGCCAACAGCTTGGGTCACAGGGTTGGAAACACCATATATTTT	CANSLGHRVGNTIYF
TRBV6-5	TRBJ2-2	-	TRBD1	TGTGCCAGCAGTTCAAGGGGGCGATATACCGGGGAGCTGTTTTTT	CASSSRGRYTGELFF
TRBV6-4	TRBJ2-1	-	TRBD2	TGTGCCAGCAGTGACTCGAGGGGGACTAGCGGTTTCAATGAGCAGTTCTTC	CASSDSRGTSGFNEQFF
TRBV6-5	TRBJ1-2	-	-	TGTGCCAGCAGTTACTCTAGAACTAACTATGGCTACACCTTC	CASSYSRTNYGYTF
TRBV28	TRBJ1-2	-	-	TGTGCCAGCAGCCCTACCTTGGGGGGCCCCTGGACTGGGGTCGATGGCTACACCTTC	CASSPTLGGPWTGVDGYTF
TRBV4-1	TRBJ1-5	-	TRBD1	TGCGCCAGCAGCCCAACGTGGGCCAGGGGGCCTCAGCCCCAGCATTTT	CASSPTWARGPQPQHF
TRBV12-5	TRBJ1-1	-	TRBD1	TGTGCTAGTGGTTTGGTACAGGGGGCGAACACTGAAGCTTTCTTT	CASGLVQGANTEAFF
TRBV6-1	TRBJ2-2	-	-	TGTGCCAGCAATGTTCGTACAACCGCCGGGGAGCTGTTTTTT	CASNVRTTAGELFF
TRBV5-4	TRBJ2-7	few	TRBD2	TGTGCCAGCAGCCCCTGGGGGGGGAGCTCCTACGAGCAGTACTTC	CASSPWGGSSYEQYF
TRBV5-1	TRBJ2-1	-	-	TGCGCCAGCAGCTTGGACAGCTCCTACAATGAGCAGTTCTTC	CASSLDSSYNEQFF
TRBV15	TRBJ2-2	-	-	TGTGCCACCAGCAGATTTTCCGGTGCCGGGGAGCTGTTTTTT	CATSRFSGAGELFF
TRBV7-6	TRBJ1-1	-	-	TGTGCCAGCAGCTTGGGGGGGGGAGCCACTGAAGCTTTCTTT	CASSLGGGATEAFF
TRBV28	TRBJ1-1	-	TRBD1	TGTGCCAGCAGTTCCCCGACAGGGGGTAACACTGAAGCTTTCTTT	CASSSPTGGNTEAFF
TRBV5-1	TRBJ2-3	-	TRBD2	TGCGCCAGCAGCGGACTAGCGGCCGGAACAGATACGCAGTATTTT	CASSGLAAGTDTQYF
TRBV5-1	TRBJ2-5	-	-	TGCGCCAGCAGCTTACGTCCTAACGCGGGGGAGACCCAGTACTTC	CASSLRPNAGETQYF
TRBV28	TRBJ2-3	-	TRBD2	TGTGCCAGCAGTAGTCTAGCGGCACATTACACAGATACGCAGTATTTT	CASSSLAAHYTDTQYF
TRBV6-1	TRBJ1-1	-	-	TGTGCCAGTATCTTAATGAACACTGAAGCTTTCTTT	CASILMNTEAFF
TRBV27	TRBJ2-7	-	TRBD1	TGTGCCAGCAGTTTGATGCTACAGGGGGGATCCTACGAGCAGTACTTC	CASSLMLQGGSYEQYF
TRBV5-1	TRBJ2-1	-	TRBD2	TGCGCCAGCAGCTTCGTAGGGACTAGCGGCTACAATGAGCAGTTCTTC	CASSFVGTSGYNEQFF
TRBV4-1	TRBJ2-7	-	-	TGCGCCAGCAGCCAAGCTTCCCTTAAAGAGGGGCCCTACGAGCAGTACTTC	CASSQASLKEGPYEQYF
TRBV19	TRBJ2-2	-	TRBD2	TGTGCCAGTAGTATTCCTAGCGGGAGAGGTACCGGGGAGCTGTTTTTT	CASSIPSGRGTGELFF
TRBV18	TRBJ1-1	-	-	TGTGCCAGCTCAACGGACCAGAACACTGAAGCTTTCTTT	CASSTDQNTEAFF
TRBV6-5	TRBJ2-7	-	-	TGTGCCAGCAGCTCCGAGAGTCGCTACGAGCAGTACTTC	CASSSESRYEQYF
TRBV2	TRBJ2-7	few	-	TGTGCCAGCAAGGGGGGGAACGGCTACGAGCAGTACTTC	CASKGGNGYEQYF
TRBV18	TRBJ2-7	once	-	TGTGCCAGCTCACCCGGGGACGGCTCCTACGAGCAGTACTTC	CASSPGDGSYEQYF
TRBV2	TRBJ1-4	many	TRBD1	TGTGCCAGCACATCACAGGGGCTGAGTGAAAAACTGTTTTTT	CASTSQGLSEKLFF
TRBV19	TRBJ2-2	-	-	TGTGCCAGTAGGGGCGGGTACACCGGGGAGCTGTTTTTT	CASRGGYTGELFF
TRBV5-1	TRBJ2-3	-	-	TGCGCCAGCAGCTTGGCTCGGGACGGGTGGGATACGCAGTATTTT	CASSLARDGWDTQYF
TRBV7-7	TRBJ2-2	-	-	TGTGCCAGCAGCAAAGGACAGAACACCGGGGAGCTGTTTTTT	CASSKGQNTGELFF
TRBV7-8	TRBJ2-4	-	TRBD1	TGTGCCAGCAGCCCTCGGACAGGGGATAGTAACATTCAGTACTTC	CASSPRTGDSNIQYF
TRBV29-1	TRBJ2-5	-	TRBD2	TGCAGCGTTCGGCGGGGGGCGGAAGAGACCCAGTACTTC	CSVRRGAEETQYF
TRBV5-1	TRBJ1-1	-	-	TGCGCCAGCAGCTTGGCGAGGTCTAAAAGCAGGGGAACTGAAGCTTTCTTT	CASSLARSKSRGTEAFF
TRBV19	TRBJ2-3	-	TRBD1	TGTGCCAGTAGTCCTCACCGGACAGGGCGAGGGGGCACAGATACGCAGTATTTT	CASSPHRTGRGGTDTQYF
TRBV5-8	TRBJ1-2	-	-	TGTGCCAGCAGCCCGGAAAAGGGCAGAGCCTATGGCTACACCTTC	CASSPEKGRAYGYTF
TRBV6-6	TRBJ1-3	few	TRBD1	TGTGCCAGCAGCAACAGGGGGCTTGAAGGAAACACCATATATTTT	CASSNRGLEGNTIYF
TRBV30	TRBJ1-5	-	TRBD1	TGTGCCTGGAGTGTAGCGAGACAGGGCGGTCAGCCCCAGCATTTT	CAWSVARQGGQPQHF
TRBV27	TRBJ1-5	-	-	TGTGCCAGCAGTTTATCGGGAGGGGTCAGCAATCAGCCCCAGCATTTT	CASSLSGGVSNQPQHF
TRBV29-1	TRBJ2-7	-	TRBD1	TGCAGCGTGAATGGGGACAGGGGGGTCTACGAGCAGTACTTC	CSVNGDRGVYEQYF
TRBV28	TRBJ1-5	-	TRBD1	TGTGCCAGCAGGCTCCTGGGACAGGAGACATATAGCAATCAGCCCCAGCATTTT	CASRLLGQETYSNQPQHF
TRBV6-1	TRBJ2-7	few	-	TGTGCCAGCAGTGAAGCAGTGTGGGAAGAGCAGTACTTC	CASSEAVWEEQYF
TRBV11-1	TRBJ2-7	-	TRBD1	TGTGCCAGCAGCTCCAGACAGGGGCCTTCCTACGAGCAGTACTTC	CASSSRQGPSYEQYF
TRBV7-8	TRBJ2-7	-	-	TGTGCCAGCAGCTTAAATTCCGTCGGATTTAGCGGAGGAGGGTACGAGCAGTACTTC	CASSLNSVGFSGGGYEQYF
TRBV5-4	TRBJ2-2	-	-	TGTGCCAGCAGCCTCACTGCTCATGCCCCGAAGTCAGCCGGGGAGCTGTTTTTT	CASSLTAHAPKSAGELFF
TRBV5-8	TRBJ1-2	-	-	TGTGCCAGCAGCTTGTTTCAGGGGCTGGGTGGCTACACCTTC	CASSLFQGLGGYTF